This T cell receptor beta chain was obtained from a study of CD8 T cells in ankylosing spondylitis. From germline, CDR1 is DFQATT and CDR2 SNEGSKA (reference sequence). The ends lost 1 base at V and 1 base at J; junction bases unmatched: 8. CDR3 size: 16 residues. TCRdb reprocessed the 5' RACE reads via MiXCR and lists one record per CDR3 protein. The table lists 150,000 to 200,000 distinct CDR3 sequences, about a third of them singletons. This clonotype was detected ten times or more. The specimen sequenced was synovial fluid, either unsorted or a sorted T cell fraction (not recorded which). The TCR sequence derives from a male donor with ankylosing spondylitis. The V and J genes are TRBV20-1 and TRBJ1-1; TRBD1 matches 8 bases. CDR3 in amino acids: CSARVPQGARNTEAFF. The CDR3 DNA is TGCAGTGCTAGAGTCCCTCAGGGGGCTAGGAACACTGAAGCTTTCTTT.